This entry concerns a single TCR beta chain. Its matching antigen is unknown. These data belong to a study of CD8 T cells in Susac syndrome. General study points: As the study acknowledged, the number of individuals in its TCR sequencing and HLA analysis was relatively small.

CD8+ and CD4+ blood T cells underwent TCR beta sequencing. The CD8+ and CD4+ T cells were isolated magnetically using a negative isolation approach, whereas the TEMRA cells were enriched by FACS. Random hexamers primed reverse transcription of about 0.45 to 1 ug RNA. The method of amplification for TCR beta CDR3 was immunoSEQ multiplex PCR, covering 54 Vbeta and 13 Jbeta. MiXCR, applied by TCRdb to the immunoSEQ multiplex PCR reads, yields one record per CDR3 protein. There are 130,000 or so distinct CDR3 sequences in the sample; over 80% occur only once, and around 0.5% lies in the top ten. V was pared by 5 bases and J by 7 bases, with 17 bases between. CDR1 is SGHAT and CDR2 is FQNNGV in the germline V gene. The CDR3 has 14 amino acids.

Sequenced sample: CD8+ T cells from PBMCs. The origin of this receptor is a human donor with multiple sclerosis. The rearrangement links TRBV11-2 to TRBJ1-2, with TRBD1 as a possible D gene (6 bases). The CDR3 protein is CASSPTGGHFGYTF. The CDR3 nucleotides read TGTGCCAGCAGCCCTACCGGGGGGCATTTTGGCTACACCTTC.